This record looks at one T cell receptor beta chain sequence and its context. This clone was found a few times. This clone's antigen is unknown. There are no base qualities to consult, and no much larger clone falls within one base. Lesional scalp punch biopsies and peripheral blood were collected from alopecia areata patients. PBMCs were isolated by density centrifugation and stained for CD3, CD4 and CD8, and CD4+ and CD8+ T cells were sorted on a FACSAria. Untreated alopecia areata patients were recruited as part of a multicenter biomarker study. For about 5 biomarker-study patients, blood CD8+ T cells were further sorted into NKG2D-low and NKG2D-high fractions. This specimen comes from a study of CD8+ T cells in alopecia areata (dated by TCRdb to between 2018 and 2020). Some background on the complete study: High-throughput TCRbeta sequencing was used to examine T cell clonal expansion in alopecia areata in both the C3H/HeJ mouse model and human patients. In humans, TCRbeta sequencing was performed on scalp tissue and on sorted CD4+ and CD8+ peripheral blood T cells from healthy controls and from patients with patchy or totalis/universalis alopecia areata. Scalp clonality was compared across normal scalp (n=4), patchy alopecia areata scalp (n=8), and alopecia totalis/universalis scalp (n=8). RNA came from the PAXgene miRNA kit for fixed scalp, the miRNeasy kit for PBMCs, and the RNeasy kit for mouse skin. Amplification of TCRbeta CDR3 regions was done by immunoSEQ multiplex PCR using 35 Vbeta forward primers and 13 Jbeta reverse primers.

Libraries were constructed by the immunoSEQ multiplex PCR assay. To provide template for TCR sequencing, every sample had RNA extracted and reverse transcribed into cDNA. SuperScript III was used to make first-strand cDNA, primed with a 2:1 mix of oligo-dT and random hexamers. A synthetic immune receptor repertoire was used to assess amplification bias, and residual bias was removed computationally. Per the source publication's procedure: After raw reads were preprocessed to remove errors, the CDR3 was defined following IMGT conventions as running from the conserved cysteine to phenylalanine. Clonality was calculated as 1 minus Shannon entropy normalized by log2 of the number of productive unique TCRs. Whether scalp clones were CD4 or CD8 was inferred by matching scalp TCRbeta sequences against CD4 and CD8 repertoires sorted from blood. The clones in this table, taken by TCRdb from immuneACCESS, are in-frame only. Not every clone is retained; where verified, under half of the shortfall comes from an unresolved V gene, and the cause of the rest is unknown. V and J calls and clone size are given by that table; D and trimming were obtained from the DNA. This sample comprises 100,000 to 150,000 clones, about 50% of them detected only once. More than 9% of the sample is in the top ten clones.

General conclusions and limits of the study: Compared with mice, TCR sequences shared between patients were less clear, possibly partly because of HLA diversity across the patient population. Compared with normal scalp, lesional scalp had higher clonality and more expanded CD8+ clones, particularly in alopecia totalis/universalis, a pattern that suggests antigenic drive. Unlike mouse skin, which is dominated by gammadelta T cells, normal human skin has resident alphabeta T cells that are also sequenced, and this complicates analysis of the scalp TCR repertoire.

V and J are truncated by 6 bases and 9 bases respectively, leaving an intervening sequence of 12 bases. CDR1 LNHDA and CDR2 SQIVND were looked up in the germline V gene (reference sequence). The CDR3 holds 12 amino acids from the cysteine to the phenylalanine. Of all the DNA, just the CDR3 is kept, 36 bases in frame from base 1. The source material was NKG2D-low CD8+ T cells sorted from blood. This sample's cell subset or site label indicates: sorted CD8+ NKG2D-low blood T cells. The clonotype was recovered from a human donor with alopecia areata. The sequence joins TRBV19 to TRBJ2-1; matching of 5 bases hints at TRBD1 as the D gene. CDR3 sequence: CASSAQAPEQFF. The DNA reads TGTGCCAGTAGCGCACAGGCGCCTGAGCAGTTCTTC.